These 20 T cell receptor beta chains were all obtained from the same sample, sequenced in a study of CD8 T cells in Susac syndrome. The RNA input was about 0.5 to 1 ug, and it was reverse transcribed with random hexamers. TCRdb analysed the immunoSEQ multiplex PCR reads with MiXCR anew, one entry per CDR3 protein. Seen here are 100,000 to 150,000 distinct CDR3 sequences, 85% to 95% observed once, and the top ten hold roughly 0.32%. Sample: CD8+ T cells from PBMCs. These receptors all stem from a human donor with multiple sclerosis.

The chain employs TRBV5-1 and TRBJ1-1; D is possibly TRBD1 (6 bases). This CDR3 is 13 amino acids long. The V gene lost 0 bases and the J gene lost 8 bases, with 11 bases spanning the gap. Germline loops: CDR1 SGHRS, CDR2 YFSETQ. The CDR3 protein is CASSLDPTGEAFF. DNA of the CDR3: TGCGCCAGCAGCTTGGACCCGACAGGCGAAGCTTTCTTT.

This chain connects TRBV7-6 to TRBJ2-2, with 11 positions matching TRBD1. CDR1 is SGHVS, CDR2 FNYEAQ, per germline. The CDR3 is 19 amino acids. After removal of 1 base from V and 6 bases from J, the junction contained 13 bases not matched to a gene. This chain's CDR3 is CASSLGTGGASPAAGELFF. The CDR3 bases are TGTGCCAGCAGCTTAGGGACAGGGGGCGCATCCCCAGCGGCCGGGGAGCTGTTTTTT.

CDR3: CASSQDRGDRGLSYEQYF. DNA for the CDR3: TGTGCCAGCAGCCAAGACCGAGGAGACAGGGGGCTATCCTACGAGCAGTACTTC. The chain employs TRBV14 and TRBJ2-7; 10 bases agree with TRBD1. From germline, CDR1 is SGHDN and CDR2 FVKESK. CDR3 size: 18 residues. V trimming: 0 bases; J trimming: 1 base; junction bases outside the gene matches: 9.

V and J are TRBV12-3 or TRBV12-4 and TRBJ2-1; either TRBD1 or TRBD2 may fit D (5 bases each). Trimming took off 6 bases at V and 3 bases at J, with 12 bases between the two ends. The length of the CDR3 is 14 residues. CDR3 loop: CASSPGRHYNEQFF. For the CDR3, the DNA is TGTGCCAGCAGCCCGGGACGCCACTACAATGAGCAGTTCTTC.

The chain has TRBV20-1 and TRBJ2-3, with 11 bases aligning to TRBD2. Trimming at V came to 3 bases and at J to 1 base, leaving 21 bases not matched to a gene. Germline V gives CDR1 DFQATT, CDR2 SNEGSKA (reference sequence). The CDR3 contains 21 residues. As DNA, the CDR3 is TGCAGTGCTAGCCATAGCCCGGGACTAGCGGAGTGGTTGGCTGGCACAGATACGCAGTATTTT. It yields the protein CSASHSPGLAEWLAGTDTQYF.

The chain couples TRBV9 to TRBJ2-1; D might be TRBD1 or TRBD2, each matching 5 bases. Trimming took off 1 base at V and 0 bases at J, with 17 bases between the two ends. CDR1 is SGDLS and CDR2 is YYNGEE in the germline V gene. The CDR3 spans 18 residues. CDR3 in DNA: TGTGCCAGCAGCGTACTACCCTGGGACGAAACCTCCTACAATGAGCAGTTCTTC. It translates to CASSVLPWDETSYNEQFF.

Here the CDR3 reads CATKGGQGTEAFF. The CDR3 nucleotides are TGTGCCACCAAGGGGGGGCAGGGCACTGAAGCTTTCTTT. V and J are TRBV12-3 or TRBV12-4 and TRBJ1-1; a possible D gene is TRBD1 (6 bases). The CDR3 is made up of 13 amino acids. V was pared by 10 bases and J by 4 bases, with 16 bases between.

This chain uses TRBV5-1 with TRBJ2-1; 11 bases agree with TRBD2. Germline assignment: CDR1 SGHRS and CDR2 YFSETQ. V dropped 3 bases and J dropped 4; count of bases not matched to a gene: 3. The CDR3 length is 15 residues. As DNA, the CDR3 is TGCGCCAGCAGCTGGACTAGCGGGTATTACAATGAGCAGTTCTTC. This gives the protein CASSWTSGYYNEQFF.

The V and J genes are TRBV2 and TRBJ2-1, with 9 bases fitting TRBD2. From germline, CDR1 is SNHLY and CDR2 FYNNEI. CDR3 length: 14 amino acids. Unmatched junction bases numbered 1, after V lost 2 bases and J lost 5 bases. CDR3 DNA: TGTGCCAGCAGTGAATCTAGCGGGAACAATGAGCAGTTCTTC. Amino acids: CASSESSGNNEQFF.

The chain combines TRBV6-1 with TRBJ1-5; 7 bases map to TRBD1. Trimming at V came to 3 bases and at J to 7 bases, leaving 6 bases not matched to a gene. CDR3 length: 14 residues. Germline values: CDR1 MNHNS, CDR2 SASEGT. The DNA of the CDR3 is TGTGCCAGCAGTGATGAGGGGGCCGGACAGCCCCAGCATTTT. As protein: CASSDEGAGQPQHF.

The rearrangement uses TRBV9 and TRBJ1-2, with D possibly matching TRBD1 (6 bases). Trimming left V 3 bases short and J 3 bases short, with 12 bases between. Germline loops: CDR1 SGDLS, CDR2 YYNGEE. The CDR3 consists of 14 residues. CDR3 nucleotides: TGTGCCAGCAGCGGCACAGGGTCTGACTATGGCTACACCTTC. Amino acids: CASSGTGSDYGYTF.

The J gene is TRBJ2-1, the V gene TRBV27; 7 bases are shared with TRBD1. Germline V CDR1 and CDR2: MNHEY, SMNVEV (reference sequence). This CDR3 spans 18 amino acids. Germline trimming cut 0 bases from V and 8 bases from J; bases unmatched to any gene: 16. CDR3 protein: CASSLSITGQTNPYEQFF. The CDR3 nucleotides read TGTGCCAGCAGTTTATCGATAACGGGACAGACGAATCCTTATGAGCAGTTCTTC.

This clonotype was seen once. The chain employs TRBV20-1 and TRBJ1-6; possibly TRBD1 for D (6 bases). Between the trimmed V and J ends, which lost 5 bases and 7 bases, there was a span of 21 bases. The CDR3 extends over 16 amino acids. From germline, CDR1 is DFQATT and CDR2 SNEGSKA (reference sequence). The CDR3 sequence: CSALILDRTTNSPLHF. The CDR3, as DNA: TGCAGTGCTCTAATCCTCGACAGGACAACGAATTCACCCCTCCACTTT.

This clonotype was recorded only once. The rearrangement links TRBV3-1 to TRBJ1-4; 7 bases are shared with TRBD1. Trimming at V came to 4 bases and at J to 0 bases, leaving 14 bases not matched to a gene. This CDR3 has 19 amino acids. Germline CDR1 is LGHDT and CDR2 is YNNKEL (reference sequence). CDR3 in DNA: TGTGCCAGCAGCCTGCACCGGACAGGAATTTTCACAACTAATGAAAAACTGTTTTTT. Translation gives CASSLHRTGIFTTNEKLFF.

This chain links TRBV4-1 with TRBJ1-1, with D possibly TRBD1 on 5 matching bases. The CDR3 sequence is 14 residues long. Germline values: CDR1 MGHRA, CDR2 YSYEKL. The V and J ends lost 3 bases and 5 bases respectively, with 13 bases between them. CDR3 sequence reads: CASSHSRGGTEAFF. The CDR3 nucleotides are TGCGCCAGCAGCCATTCTCGGGGGGGGACTGAAGCTTTCTTT.

The chain has TRBV2 and TRBJ2-7; D may be TRBD1 (6 bases). The V gene's germline CDR1 is SNHLY and CDR2 FYNNEI. V was trimmed by 1 base and J by 2 bases, leaving 9 bases between them. The CDR3 is made up of 14 amino acids. The CDR3, as DNA: TGTGCCAGCAGTGAAGTTACAGGGCCCTACGAGCAGTACTTC. Protein sequence: CASSEVTGPYEQYF.

A few counts support this clonotype. The V gene is TRBV9, the J gene TRBJ1-1; D is uncertain. This CDR3 has 12 amino acids. V was clipped by 3 bases and J by 0 bases, with 3 bases between them. The V gene's germline CDR1 is SGDLS and CDR2 YYNGEE. Here the CDR3 DNA reads TGTGCCAGCAGCGGTGTGAACACTGAAGCTTTCTTT. This codes for CASSGVNTEAFF. Combining the CDR3 with reference TRBV9 and TRBJ1-1 gives the whole variable domain DSGVTQTPKHLITATGQRVTLRCSPRSGDLSVYWYQQSLDQGLQFLIQYYNGEERAKGNILERFSAQQFPDLHSELNLSSLELGDSALYFCASSGVNTEAFFGQGTRLTVV.

The chain carries TRBV4-1 and TRBJ2-7, with D possibly matching TRBD2 (6 bases). The germline gives CDR1 MGHRA, CDR2 YSYEKL. This CDR3 has 14 residues. Trimming removed 1 base at V and 6 bases at J, with 13 bases between. The CDR3 loop is CASSQVVGGGEQYF. CDR3 coding DNA: TGCGCCAGCAGCCAAGTGGTTGGGGGAGGCGAGCAGTACTTC.

This chain links TRBV6-1 with TRBJ2-5, with TRBD2 matching 9 bases. CDR1 is MNHNS, CDR2 SASEGT, per germline. The CDR3 has 15 residues. With V trimmed by 3 bases and J by 5 bases, 7 bases remained unmatched. The CDR3 protein is CASSEGREGQETQYF. CDR3 nucleotide sequence: TGTGCCAGCAGTGAGGGGCGGGAGGGACAGGAGACCCAGTACTTC.

This clonotype has just one count. The V and J genes are TRBV29-1 and TRBJ2-3; D not resolved. CDR1 and CDR2 from the germline V gene are SQVTM and ANQGSEA. The V gene lost 4 bases and the J gene lost 6 bases, with 23 bases spanning the gap. CDR3 size: 16 residues. As DNA, the CDR3 is TGCAGCGTTGTAGCACCTGGGCAGAGTCTGTACGATACGCAGTATTTT. Translation: CSVVAPGQSLYDTQYF.